A single sample is the source of the 27 T cell receptor beta chains below, sequenced in a study of T-cell memory formation after mild COVID-19. TCRdb analysed the 5' RACE reads with MiXCR anew, one entry per CDR3 protein. Of roughly 560,000 distinct CDR3 sequences in the sample, roughly 22% were seen once. The specimen sequenced was PBMCs or a T cell subset sorted from them (not recorded which). Every receptor here comes from an adult woman who had mild COVID-19 (a few samples of this study predate the infection). Cell type and time point are not known.

The gene calls are TRBV5-5 and TRBJ2-7; tentatively, D is TRBD1 (5 bases). Germline assignment: CDR1 SGHKS and CDR2 YYEKEE (reference sequence). V lost 5 bases to trimming and J lost 3 bases, with 9 bases between them. This CDR3 is built from 12 residues. This CDR3 reads CASRSDNYEQYF. The CDR3 DNA reads as TGTGCCAGCAGGTCGGACAACTACGAGCAGTACTTC. Drawing the rest from reference TRBV5-5 and TRBJ2-7, the complete variable domain is DAGVTQSPTHLIKTRGQQVTLRCSPISGHKSVSWYQQVLGQGPQFIFQYYEKEERGRGNFPDRFSARQFPNYSSELNVNALLLGDSALYLCASRSDNYEQYFGPGTRLTVT.

This clonotype was detected ten times or more. V and J are TRBV25-1 and TRBJ2-5; 7 bases are shared with TRBD1. CDR3 length equals 14 residues. Germline V gene data show CDR1 as MGHDK and CDR2 as SYGVNS. J lost 4 bases, V lost 4 bases, and 6 bases had no gene match. CDR3 amino acids: CASSGQTGSETQYF. As DNA, the CDR3 is TGTGCCAGCAGTGGACAGACAGGGTCAGAGACCCAGTACTTC.

Only a few counts were recorded for this clonotype. Its ends do not fully match the called genes, so a read error is possible. The chain is built from TRBV12-3 or TRBV12-4 and TRBJ2-1, with D tentatively TRBD2 (5 bases). The CDR3 runs 14 residues. Here the CDR3 reads CASSLPSSDNEQFF. The CDR3, as DNA: TGTGCCAGCAGTTTACCTAGCTCCGACAATGAGCAGTTCTTC.

This clonotype was observed a few times. The CDR3 region has the DNA TGCGCCAGCAGCCAAGATCTAGGTAGTCGGATGCTGGCTTTCTTT. This sequence encodes CASSQDLGSRMLAFF. The V call is TRBV4-1, the J call TRBJ1-1, with D unclear. V lost 0 bases, J lost 11 bases, and 19 bases lay in between. Germline CDR1 and CDR2: MGHRA and YSYEKL. The CDR3 runs 15 residues.

This clonotype was found many times. The chain employs TRBV12-3 or TRBV12-4 and TRBJ2-1, with 14 bases aligning to TRBD2. With V trimmed by 5 bases and J by 3 bases, 3 bases remained unmatched. CDR3 length: 16 amino acids. CDR3 loop: CASSQGTSGSYNEQFF. The DNA for the CDR3 is TGTGCCAGCAGTCAAGGGACTAGCGGGAGCTACAATGAGCAGTTCTTC.

This clonotype was counted a few times. The chain recombines TRBV5-1 with TRBJ1-1, with 7 positions matching TRBD1. The CDR3 loop spans 16 amino acids. Germline loops: CDR1 SGHRS, CDR2 YFSETQ. The junction had 11 bases not matched to a gene; V was cut back by 5 bases and J by 1 base. DNA for the CDR3: TGCGCCAGCAGATCAAATACAAGGACAGGGAACACTGAAGCTTTCTTT. Encoded protein: CASRSNTRTGNTEAFF.

This clonotype came up a few times. The chain links TRBV29-1 to TRBJ1-1; D might be TRBD1 (5 bases). V was shortened by 8 bases and J by 1 base, with 11 bases between the two germline ends. The CDR3 is made up of 12 amino acids. Germline CDR1 reads SQVTM; CDR2 reads ANQGSEA. The chain's CDR3 is CSFLQGNTEAFF. The CDR3 DNA reads TGCAGCTTCCTCCAGGGGAACACTGAAGCTTTCTTT.

V and J are TRBV5-5 and TRBJ1-2; TRBD1 matches at 8 bases. The CDR3 contains 14 residues. Germline lookup yields CDR1 SGHKS and CDR2 YYEKEE (reference sequence). The J segment lost 4 bases and the V segment lost 4 bases, leaving 6 bases of the junction unmatched. This chain's CDR3 is CASSATGVAYGYTF. The CDR3, as DNA: TGTGCCAGCAGCGCGACAGGGGTCGCCTATGGCTACACCTTC.

This clonotype was counted only a few times. V is TRBV4-3 and J is TRBJ2-1; 7 nucleotides align to TRBD2. From germline, CDR1 is LGHNA and CDR2 YSLEER. This CDR3 comprises 17 residues. Germline trimming cut 0 bases from V and 8 bases from J; bases unmatched to any gene: 13. CDR3 bases: TGCGCCAGCAGCCAAGATACCCCTAGCGGACCCGATGATGAGCAGTTCTTC. Its protein product is CASSQDTPSGPDDEQFF.

This clonotype was observed a handful of times. The chain uses TRBV30 and TRBJ1-1; no definite D call. This CDR3 has 12 residues. Trimming removed 6 bases from V and 2 bases from J, with 10 bases in between. Germline V CDR1 and CDR2: GTSNPN, SVGIG (reference sequence). This CDR3 is CACGRANTEAFF. The CDR3, as DNA: TGTGCCTGTGGACGCGCCAACACTGAAGCTTTCTTT. The whole variable domain, filled in from reference TRBV30 and TRBJ1-1, reads SQTIHQWPATLVQPVGSPLSLECTVEGTSNPNLYWYRQAAGRGLQLLFYSVGIGQISSEVPQNLSASRPQDRQFILSSKKLLLSDSGFYLCACGRANTEAFFGQGTRLTVV.

The gene calls are TRBV25-1 and TRBJ1-4, with D tentatively TRBD1 (5 bases). This CDR3 is built from 17 residues. Per germline, CDR1 MGHDK and CDR2 SYGVNS. Trimming took 7 bases from V and 0 from J, leaving 18 bases between them. CDR3 coding DNA: TGTGCCAGCACCCAGGTCGGGGCTGGGGCAACTAATGAAAAACTGTTTTTT. It codes for CASTQVGAGATNEKLFF.

This clonotype was counted at least ten times. The genes are TRBV12-3 or TRBV12-4 and TRBJ2-2, with D tentatively TRBD1 (6 bases). There are 17 residues in the CDR3. With 5 bases removed from V and 0 bases from J, the gap between germline ends came to 16 bases. CDR3 amino acids: CASSPDSGQPNTGELFF. In nucleotides, the CDR3 is TGTGCCAGCAGTCCGGACTCGGGACAACCGAACACCGGGGAGCTGTTTTTT.

In this sample, this clonotype turned up many times. J is TRBJ2-3 and V is TRBV3-1; 8 nucleotides line up with TRBD2. The J segment lost 1 base and the V segment lost 1 base, leaving 1 base of the junction unmatched. CDR3 size: 15 residues. Germline-derived CDR1 and CDR2 are LGHDT and YNNKEL (reference sequence). CDR3 sequence (DNA): TGTGCCAGCAGCCAAGTTAGCGGGGGCACAGATACGCAGTATTTT. Translation: CASSQVSGGTDTQYF.

This clonotype appeared a few times. This chain connects TRBV5-1 to TRBJ2-1, with a tentative D call TRBD2 (6 bases). The CDR3 length is 16 residues. Trimming stripped 8 bases from V and 0 bases from J, with 18 bases between. The V gene's germline CDR1 is SGHRS and CDR2 YFSETQ. CDR3 amino acids: CASTRRGASSYNEQFF. The CDR3 bases are TGCGCCAGTACTAGGAGGGGCGCGAGCTCCTACAATGAGCAGTTCTTC. The complete variable domain, with remaining parts taken from reference TRBV5-1 and TRBJ2-1, reads KAGVTQTPRYLIKTRGQQVTLSCSPISGHRSVSWYQQTPGQGLQFLFEYFSETQRNKGNFPGRFSGRQFSNSRSEMNVSTLELGDSALYLCASTRRGASSYNEQFFGPGTRLTVL.

The chain uses TRBV14 and TRBJ1-2, with a tentative D call TRBD1 (6 bases). The CDR3 contains 14 residues. Germline lookup yields CDR1 SGHDN and CDR2 FVKESK. V gave up 3 bases and J gave up 6 bases, with 14 bases separating them. The CDR3: CASSQIGTQDGYTF. In DNA, the CDR3 is TGTGCCAGCAGCCAGATTGGGACACAAGATGGCTACACCTTC.

The chain has TRBV12-3 or TRBV12-4 and TRBJ2-1; 11 bases agree with TRBD1. CDR3 length equals 15 residues. J lost 6 bases, V lost 2 bases, and 3 bases had no gene match. The CDR3 sequence: CASSLSGTGGNEQFF. The CDR3 bases are TGTGCCAGCAGTTTAAGCGGGACAGGGGGCAATGAGCAGTTCTTC.

The V gene is TRBV7-9, the J gene TRBJ2-7; 8 bases line up with TRBD1. This CDR3 is 16 amino acids long. Trimming cost V 8 bases and J 7 bases; bases outside gene matches: 19. Germline CDR1 is SEHNR and CDR2 is FQNEAQ (reference sequence). CDR3 in DNA: TGTGCCAGCCACGCTCCGCTGGGGCAGGGGGCGCGAGAGCAGTACTTC. It is translated as CASHAPLGQGAREQYF.

The chain couples TRBV29-1 to TRBJ2-7, with 14 positions matching TRBD2. Germline assignment: CDR1 SQVTM and CDR2 ANQGSEA. V shed 6 bases and J 0 bases; nucleotides not matched to a gene: 4. The CDR3 totals 15 residues. CDR3 sequence reads: CSVRLAGGNSYEQYF. CDR3 DNA sequence: TGCAGCGTGAGACTAGCGGGAGGGAACTCCTACGAGCAGTACTTC.

The genes are TRBV6-6 and TRBJ2-2, with D unclear. From germline, CDR1 is MNHNY and CDR2 SVGAGI (reference sequence). Trimming shortened V by 2 bases and J by 7 bases, and 11 bases separated the two germline ends. CDR3 size: 14 residues. In DNA, the CDR3 is TGTGCCAGCAGTTACGGACGGACCAACGGGGAGCTGTTTTTT. Its protein is CASSYGRTNGELFF.

This clonotype has only a few counts. V is TRBV5-6 and J is TRBJ2-2; 9 positions agree with TRBD1. The CDR3 has 15 residues. Germline lookup yields CDR1 SGHDT and CDR2 YYEEEE. V lost 7 bases, J lost 4 bases, and 8 bases stayed unmatched. The CDR3 protein is CASGTGGASTGELFF. The CDR3, as DNA: TGTGCCAGCGGAACAGGGGGCGCAAGCACCGGGGAGCTGTTTTTT. Variable domain in full (rest from reference TRBV5-6 and TRBJ2-2): DAGVTQSPTHLIKTRGQQVTLRCSPKSGHDTVSWYQQALGQGPQFIFQYYEEEERQRGNFPDRFSGHQFPNYSSELNVNALLLGDSALYLCASGTGGASTGELFFGEGSRLTVL.

This chain connects TRBV20-1 to TRBJ2-7; TRBD2 might be the D (5 bases). Germline V gene data show CDR1 as DFQATT and CDR2 as SNEGSKA (reference sequence). The germline V and J ends were trimmed by 1 base and 6 bases, with 10 bases remaining between them. CDR3 length: 12 residues. The DNA of the CDR3 is TGCAGTGCTAGAGTCGGGGAGATCGAGCAGTACTTC. This encodes CSARVGEIEQYF.

This chain joins TRBV3-1 and TRBJ2-3, with D perhaps TRBD2 (5 bases). This CDR3 comprises 13 residues. Trimming pared 3 bases from V and 4 bases from J, leaving 8 bases between. Germline CDR1 and CDR2: LGHDT and YNNKEL (reference sequence). The CDR3 reads CASSQGVPDTQYF. The CDR3 DNA is TGTGCCAGCAGCCAGGGAGTACCAGATACGCAGTATTTT.

This clonotype was recorded a few times. This chain connects TRBV6-5 to TRBJ2-2, with 11 bases identical to TRBD2. V was pared by 5 bases and J by 7 bases, with 9 bases of the junction left unmatched. The length of the CDR3 is 16 residues. From germline, CDR1 is MNHEY and CDR2 SVGAGI. This CDR3 reads CASSPGLAARNGELFF. The CDR3 bases are TGTGCCAGCAGTCCGGGACTAGCGGCGCGAAACGGGGAGCTGTTTTTT.

V gene TRBV20-1 combines with J gene TRBJ1-4; 10 positions agree with TRBD1. Germline lookup yields CDR1 DFQATT and CDR2 SNEGSKA (reference sequence). V was clipped by 6 bases and J by 5 bases; unmatched bases: 6. CDR3 length: 14 residues. The CDR3 here is CSAGQGKRNEKLFF. The CDR3 DNA reads as TGCAGTGCGGGACAGGGGAAGCGGAATGAAAAACTGTTTTTT.

This sequence joins TRBV7-9 and TRBJ2-1; the D gene is possibly TRBD2 (6 bases). The CDR3 is 18 residues long. Germline CDR1 reads SEHNR; CDR2 reads FQNEAQ (reference sequence). V was cut by 5 bases and J by 3 bases, with 23 bases left in between. The DNA of the CDR3 is TGTGCCAGCAGCCCCCGATTGGTGGGAGGCCTCCGCTACAATGAGCAGTTCTTC. Translation: CASSPRLVGGLRYNEQFF. Using reference TRBV7-9 and TRBJ2-1 for the parts outside the CDR3, the full variable domain is DTGVSQNPRHKITKRGQNVTFRCDPISEHNRLYWYRQTLGQGPEFLTYFQNEAQLEKSRLLSDRFSAERPKGSFSTLEIQRTEQGDSAMYLCASSPRLVGGLRYNEQFFGPGTRLTVL.

The gene calls are TRBV7-9 and TRBJ2-5; D gene unclear. This CDR3 spans 15 amino acids. Germline-derived CDR1 and CDR2 are SEHNR and FQNEAQ (reference sequence). With 5 bases removed from V and 4 bases from J, the gap between germline ends came to 17 bases. CDR3 coding DNA: TGTGCCAGCAGCGAAAGCCCAAGGGCGACAGAGACCCAGTACTTC. It encodes CASSESPRATETQYF.

The chain carries TRBV10-3 and TRBJ2-5; 11 nucleotides line up with TRBD1. V was clipped by 4 bases and J by 1 base; unmatched bases: 2. Germline V CDR1 and CDR2: ENHRY, SYGVKD. There are 15 residues in the CDR3. The CDR3 DNA reads TGTGCCATCAGTGGGACAGGGGGCGGCCAAGAGACCCAGTACTTC. Protein sequence: CAISGTGGGQETQYF.